Shown below are 26 T cell receptor beta chains from a single sample sequenced in a study of Ad26.COV2.S vaccination and SARS-CoV-2 variants. Indicated treatment: roughly 19 received Ad26.COV2.S at low or high dose, single or two shots; a few received placebo; per-sample allocation not given. The samples were gathered on day 63 after the first injection of vaccine or placebo. Clones were read by immunoSEQ multiplex PCR, and TCRdb kept only the in-frame ones, dropping some. The sample has hundreds of thousands of clones; roughly 91% are singletons. Sequencing was performed on peripheral blood, taken in a trial of Ad26.COV2.S vaccine versus placebo. The receptors come from a person aged 18-60 years who received the Ad26.COV2.S COVID-19 vaccine or a placebo.

The chain links TRBV14 to TRBJ1-1; D perhaps matches TRBD1 (6 bases). Trimming pared 2 bases from V and 1 base from J, leaving 8 bases between. CDR1 and CDR2 (germline): SGHDN, FVKESK. This CDR3 has 14 amino acids. The CDR3 bases are TGTGCCAGCAGCCAACAGGGGAGGAACACTGAAGCTTTCTTT. Amino acid sequence: CASSQQGRNTEAFF.

V usage is TRBV30 and J usage is TRBJ1-4, with D uncertain. CDR3 length equals 15 residues. The ends were cut back, 1 base at V and 7 bases at J, with 16 bases in the middle. Germline loops: CDR1 GTSNPN, CDR2 SVGIG (reference sequence). The CDR3 DNA follows: TGTGCCTGGAGTGACCTTGGCAGCCTTTCTGAAAAACTGTTTTTT. Translation gives CAWSDLGSLSEKLFF. The variable domain in full, with the rest retrieved from reference TRBV30 and TRBJ1-4, is SQTIHQWPATLVQPVGSPLSLECTVEGTSNPNLYWYRQAAGRGLQLLFYSVGIGQISSEVPQNLSASRPQDRQFILSSKKLLLSDSGFYLCAWSDLGSLSEKLFFGSGTQLSVL.

The chain is built from TRBV6-6 and TRBJ2-7, with D unclear. Germline loops: CDR1 MNHNY, CDR2 SVGAGI (reference sequence). Trimming stripped 7 bases from V and 3 bases from J, with 13 bases between. CDR3 size: 13 residues. The CDR3 nucleotides are TGTGCCAGCACCAAAGACGGAGACTACGAGCAGTACTTC. It is translated as CASTKDGDYEQYF.

The chain employs TRBV5-1 and TRBJ1-1; no reliable D call. This CDR3 comprises 14 residues. Trimming took off 0 bases at V and 4 bases at J, with 10 bases between the two ends. CDR1 SGHRS and CDR2 YFSETQ come from the germline V gene. The CDR3 loop reads CASSLGEAATEAFF. As DNA, the CDR3 is TGCGCCAGCAGCTTGGGGGAGGCGGCCACTGAAGCTTTCTTT.

The rearrangement links TRBV3-1 (or the pseudogene TRBV3-2) to TRBJ2-4; no firm D call. Germline loops: CDR1 LGHDT, CDR2 YNNKEL (reference sequence). V dropped 1 base and J dropped 0 bases, with 16 bases sitting between them. The CDR3 covers 18 residues. The CDR3 DNA sequence: TGTGCCAGCAGCCAAGGGCACAGCTCCAACTTAGCCAAAAACATTCAGTACTTC. Translating gives CASSQGHSSNLAKNIQYF.

This clone showed up just once. The chain is built from TRBV4-1 and TRBJ1-1; D gene uncertain. The CDR3 is made up of 13 amino acids. CDR1 and CDR2 (germline): MGHRA, YSYEKL. The germline V and J ends were trimmed by 5 bases and 5 bases, with 12 bases remaining between them. The CDR3: CASSTEPRTEAFF. The CDR3 coding sequence is TGCGCCAGCAGCACCGAACCCCGGACTGAAGCTTTCTTT.

The V gene is TRBV6-5, the J gene TRBJ2-7; tentative D call: TRBD1 (6 bases). The germline V gene encodes CDR1 MNHEY and CDR2 SVGAGI. Trimming removed 0 bases at V and 1 base at J, with 10 bases between. The CDR3 covers 15 residues. This CDR3 reads CASSYSEQGSYEQYF. The CDR3 region has the DNA TGTGCCAGCAGTTACTCGGAGCAGGGGTCCTACGAGCAGTACTTC.

This clone has a single count. The sample carries other DNA sequences with the same CDR3. The chain combines TRBV6-2 or TRBV6-3 with TRBJ1-1; the D gene is possibly TRBD1 (6 bases). There are 15 residues in the CDR3. CDR1 MNHEY and CDR2 SVGEGT come from the germline V gene. Trimming left V 2 bases short and J 0 bases short, with 10 bases between. CDR3 protein: CASSYVGHLNTEAFF. The CDR3 coding sequence is TGTGCCAGCAGTTACGTGGGACATCTGAACACTGAAGCTTTCTTT.

The V call is TRBV11-2, the J call TRBJ1-1; D unclear. This CDR3 is 15 amino acids long. The V end was cut by 2 bases, the J end by 3 bases, with 13 bases between. CDR1 is SGHAT, CDR2 FQNNGV, per germline. The CDR3 DNA is TGTGCCAGCAGCTTAAGGCCGGTTGTTGACACTGAAGCTTTCTTT. It is translated as CASSLRPVVDTEAFF.

CDR3 residues: CASSLTDSPAYGYTF. The CDR3 bases are TGTGCCAGCTCACTAACGGACAGTCCAGCCTATGGCTACACCTTC. This chain connects TRBV18 to TRBJ1-2; D may be TRBD1 (6 bases). The CDR3 is made up of 15 amino acids. Germline V gene data show CDR1 as KGHSH and CDR2 as LQKENI. The V end was cut by 4 bases, the J end by 4 bases, with 16 bases between.

CDR3: CASSLGDGYSNQPQHF. The CDR3 nucleotides are TGTGCCAGCAGCTTAGGGGACGGATATAGCAATCAGCCCCAGCATTTT. The chain uses TRBV7-9 and TRBJ1-5, with D tentatively TRBD1 (5 bases). Germline V gene lookup returns CDR1 SEHNR and CDR2 FQNEAQ (reference sequence). The V and J ends lost 1 base and 0 bases respectively, with 10 bases between them. CDR3 length equals 16 residues. Combining the CDR3 with reference TRBV7-9 and TRBJ1-5 gives the whole variable domain DTGVSQNPRHKITKRGQNVTFRCDPISEHNRLYWYRQTLGQGPEFLTYFQNEAQLEKSRLLSDRFSAERPKGSFSTLEIQRTEQGDSAMYLCASSLGDGYSNQPQHFGDGTRLSIL.

J is TRBJ1-2 and V is TRBV3-1 (or the pseudogene TRBV3-2); perhaps TRBD1 as D (6 bases). The V gene lost 1 base and the J gene lost 8 bases, with 20 bases spanning the gap. This CDR3 contains 16 residues. The V gene's germline CDR1 is LGHDT and CDR2 YNNKEL (reference sequence). The CDR3 loop is CASSQVGVTGPRGYTF. As DNA, the CDR3 is TGTGCCAGCAGCCAAGTGGGGGTTACAGGGCCTAGAGGCTACACCTTC.

This chain links TRBV5-1 with TRBJ2-7, with D uncertain. The CDR3 covers 12 residues. Trimming took 3 bases from V and 5 from J, leaving 9 bases between them. In germline, CDR1 is SGHRS, CDR2 YFSETQ. The chain's CDR3 is CASSSLRNEQYF. The DNA for the CDR3 is TGCGCCAGCAGCTCCCTCAGGAACGAGCAGTACTTC. Combining the CDR3 with reference TRBV5-1 and TRBJ2-7 gives the whole variable domain KAGVTQTPRYLIKTRGQQVTLSCSPISGHRSVSWYQQTPGQGLQFLFEYFSETQRNKGNFPGRFSGRQFSNSRSEMNVSTLELGDSALYLCASSSLRNEQYFGPGTRLTVT.

The chain employs TRBV5-5 and TRBJ2-1, with TRBD1 as a possible D gene (6 bases). The CDR3 loop spans 15 amino acids. Germline V lookup: CDR1 SGHKS, CDR2 YYEKEE (reference sequence). The V and J ends lost 3 bases and 8 bases respectively, with 18 bases between them. CDR3 in DNA: TGTGCCAGCAGCTACCTAGGACAGCAGGTGCATGAGCAGTTCTTC. Protein product: CASSYLGQQVHEQFF.

The chain joins TRBV3-1 (or the pseudogene TRBV3-2) to TRBJ2-5; D tentatively fits TRBD1 or TRBD2 (5 bases each). V lost 0 bases, J lost 4 bases, and 18 bases lay in between. Germline V gives CDR1 LGHDT, CDR2 YNNKEL (reference sequence). The CDR3 runs 17 residues. CDR3 amino acids: CASSQDGTAGPRETQYF. The DNA for the CDR3 is TGTGCCAGCAGCCAAGATGGGACGGCAGGACCCAGAGAGACCCAGTACTTC.

This chain connects TRBV6-6 to TRBJ2-3; TRBD2 might be the D (7 bases). This CDR3 is 15 amino acids long. Trimming pared 5 bases from V and 4 bases from J, leaving 16 bases between. The V gene's germline CDR1 is MNHNY and CDR2 SVGAGI (reference sequence). The CDR3 DNA reads TGTGCCAGCAGTCTACAAGCGGGGACACCAGATACGCAGTATTTT. Translating it yields CASSLQAGTPDTQYF.

V and J are TRBV9 and TRBJ1-1; 9 nucleotides align to TRBD1. This CDR3 spans 16 amino acids. Germline assignment: CDR1 SGDLS and CDR2 YYNGEE. The junction had 14 bases not matched to a gene; V was cut back by 4 bases and J by 7 bases. The CDR3 reads CASSPRPGTGSVEAFF. DNA of the CDR3: TGTGCCAGCAGCCCACGTCCCGGGACAGGGTCGGTTGAAGCTTTCTTT.

This clone was recorded only once. The chain couples TRBV4-2 to TRBJ1-1; D might be TRBD1 (6 bases). This CDR3 spans 14 amino acids. CDR1 is LGHNA, CDR2 YNFKEQ, per germline. The V end lost 1 base, the J end lost 13 bases, and 19 bases lay between the germline ends. CDR3 bases: TGTGCCAGCAGCCAAGTGCAGACAGGCCTGGGTGGTTTCTTT. It yields the protein CASSQVQTGLGGFF.

The rearrangement links TRBV27 to TRBJ1-2, with TRBD1 as a possible D gene (5 bases). CDR1 and CDR2 (germline): MNHEY, SMNVEV (reference sequence). V lost 3 bases, J lost 6 bases, and 11 bases lay in between. The CDR3 runs to 13 residues. CDR3 loop: CASSFGREDGYTF. CDR3 sequence (DNA): TGTGCCAGCAGTTTCGGCAGGGAGGATGGCTACACCTTC.

This clone was observed once. The genes are TRBV4-2 and TRBJ1-1, with D possibly matching TRBD1 (6 bases). The CDR3 has 14 amino acids. Germline assignment: CDR1 LGHNA and CDR2 YNFKEQ. Deletions cut 2 bases from V and 5 bases from J, with 12 bases between. The CDR3 DNA sequence: TGTGCCAGCAGCCAACAAAAGGGGGAGACTGAAGCTTTCTTT. Translated, it gives CASSQQKGETEAFF.

The chain joins TRBV9 to TRBJ1-5; 10 bases map to TRBD1. The CDR3 extends over 15 amino acids. Germline CDR1 and CDR2: SGDLS and YYNGEE. Losses at the gene ends were 3 bases for V and 5 bases for J; bases not matched to a gene: 5. CDR3 DNA sequence: TGTGCCAGCAGCGGAGGGGACAGGGGAGATCAGCCCCAGCATTTT. Translation: CASSGGDRGDQPQHF.

J is TRBJ2-3 and V is TRBV5-1; maybe TRBD2 (5 bases). The length of the CDR3 is 14 residues. Trimming removed 0 bases from V and 2 bases from J, with 7 bases in between. The germline V gene encodes CDR1 SGHRS and CDR2 YFSETQ. Here the CDR3 reads CASSLGTSTDTQYF. CDR3 nucleotides: TGCGCCAGCAGCTTGGGGACTTCCACAGATACGCAGTATTTT.

The J gene is TRBJ1-5, the V gene TRBV5-5, with D possibly being TRBD1 (5 bases). Germline assignment: CDR1 SGHKS and CDR2 YYEKEE (reference sequence). Trimming removed 0 bases at V and 10 bases at J, with 17 bases between. The CDR3 runs 15 residues. The CDR3 region has the DNA TGTGCCAGCAGCTTGGGTCAGACAGACGCCATCCCCCAGCATTTT. Its translation is CASSLGQTDAIPQHF.

This clone was counted only a few times. This chain joins TRBV4-3 and TRBJ2-1; 10 bases fit TRBD2. Trimming took 0 bases from V and 4 from J; bases not matched to a gene: 9. Germline CDR1 reads LGHNA; CDR2 reads YSLEER. There are 18 residues in the CDR3. The CDR3 DNA follows: TGCGCCAGCAGCCAAGATAGTAGCGGGGGGACCCAATACAATGAGCAGTTCTTC. Translated: CASSQDSSGGTQYNEQFF.

This clone was detected only a few times. The V call is TRBV30, the J call TRBJ1-5; tentative D call: TRBD1 (5 bases). Germline V gives CDR1 GTSNPN, CDR2 SVGIG (reference sequence). V was trimmed by 5 bases and J by 0 bases, leaving 8 bases between them. This CDR3 has 13 amino acids. The CDR3 here is CAWGAASNQPQHF. The DNA of the CDR3 is TGTGCCTGGGGGGCGGCTAGCAATCAGCCCCAGCATTTT.

V is TRBV19 and J is TRBJ2-5; TRBD1 aligns across 7 bases. Losses at the gene ends were 1 base for V and 5 bases for J; bases not matched to a gene: 10. Germline V gene lookup returns CDR1 LNHDA and CDR2 SQIVND (reference sequence). This CDR3 comprises 16 residues. The CDR3 protein is CASSIGPWDSRETQYF. In nucleotides, the CDR3 is TGTGCCAGTAGTATAGGCCCCTGGGACAGTCGGGAGACCCAGTACTTC.